The rows below give T cell receptor beta chains drawn from one sample of a study of shared clonotypes between healthy human individuals. Measured with immunoSEQ multiplex PCR; TCRdb has only the in-frame clones, and not every one. The sample has around 2,100,000 clones, about 95% seen once; the top ten hold roughly 1.2%. Sequencing was done on a sample of naive CD8+ T cells sorted from blood. The receptors originated from a young man in good health. The conserved cysteine and the conserved F or W are not part of the CDR3 here.

TRBV5-6 ASSLGGYTQY
TRBV11-2 ASSLVGGDLGEQY
TRBV28 ASSLRGANYGYT
TRBV7-9 ASSLAGHAKNIQY
TRBV7-6 ASSLADRGRGETQY
TRBV28 ASSSTPTGPGVGSTEAF
TRBV4-1 ASSQDPPSGWYNEQF
TRBV28 ASSSGTSGIPEQF
TRBV27 ASILMTGDTYNEQF
TRBV9 ASSVGVEGAGETQY
TRBV15 ATSRRLAGLQNTGELF
TRBV13 ASSLGRGYEQY
TRBV2 ASSSPFRDSTDTQY
TRBV5-6 ASSLLAGGDTQY
TRBV19 ASSIFPGGLHEQF
TRBV7-8 ASSRDPDDEQY
TRBV15 ATSSNKNTEAF
TRBV11-2 ASSLEGPNQPQH
TRBV6-5 ASSYGLGDEQF
TRBV28 ASSSSDQPQH
TRBV9 ASSVAIKSGANVLT
TRBV6-6 ASRWTIDTEAF
TRBV7-9 ASSVYSDGELF
TRBV29-1 SVETGAGVNTEAF
TRBV2 ASSVTISGGWKDTEAF
TRBV12-5 ASGPGQGQQY
TRBV9 ASSLSGGPAETQY
TRBV4-1 ASSQEISTDTQY
TRBV29-1 SVEGGQRQETQY
TRBV27 ASSFGGSYEQY
TRBV9 ASSVGDLGDTGELF
TRBV27 ASSASGTYEQY
TRBV7-9 ASSLVGTGNNQPQH
TRBV19 ASSIGGPGWNTEAF
TRBV5-1 ASSLASGLLAGTGELF
TRBV5-6 ASSWGTSWDTQY
TRBV6-1 ASSDGGGSYEKLF
TRBV11-2 ASSLAPSSWGAGELF
TRBV7-9 ASSLAWGSGTDTQY
TRBV25-1 ASSEGLSNQPQH
TRBV29-1 SVELGSGTEAF
TRBV7-9 ASSLSADTQY
TRBV7-7 ASSLGAGVTPKETQY
TRBV5-5 ASSSGVDGFLYEQY
TRBV5-1 ASSLDRGYMNTEAF